Listed below are T cell receptor beta chains from one sample, sequenced in a study of breast tumors, draining lymph nodes, adjacent tissues. MiXCR, run by TCRdb on the multiplex PCR reads, gives a single entry per CDR3 protein. Of around 150,000 distinct CDR3 sequences listed, around a third are singletons. Specimen: axillary lymph node tissue. Every receptor here comes from a female donor with breast cancer. Some clones in this sample may be carry-over from other donors' samples. The CDR3 runs from the conserved cysteine through the conserved F or W. D genes are given only for firm matches. Clone size is not always given. Where it is, it says once, few, many or a class for expanded clones.

j_call clone_size v_call d_call cdr3_nt cdr3_aa
TRBJ2-3 once TRBV5-1 - TGCGCCAGCAGCTTGGGGGAATACGGGGGCGATAGCACAGATACGCAGTATTTT CASSLGEYGGDSTDTQYF
TRBJ2-3 many TRBV2 TRBD2 TGTGCCAGCGGTGGGCGGGGGGTTACAGATACGCAGTATTTT CASGGRGVTDTQYF
TRBJ1-1 many TRBV11-2 - TGTGCCAGCAGTTTACAGCTGAACACTGAAGCTTTCTTT CASSLQLNTEAFF
TRBJ2-1 many TRBV3-1 - TGTGCCAGCAGCTCAGGGGAAAGCTCCTACAATGAGCAGTTCTTC CASSSGESSYNEQFF
TRBJ2-2 many TRBV4-2 - TGTGCCAGCAGCCAAGCGCTTAGCGGGAACACCGGGGAGCTGTTTTTT CASSQALSGNTGELFF
TRBJ2-3 many TRBV7-9 - TGTGCCAGCAGCTTAGCGGATCACGGCACAGATACGCAGTATTTT CASSLADHGTDTQYF
TRBJ2-3 many TRBV9 - TGTGCCAGCAGCGAGACCCCCTCGGCGCAGTATTTT CASSETPSAQYF
TRBJ1-6 many TRBV5-1 - TGCGCCAGCAGCTTGCTCGGACAGAATTCACCCCTCCACTTT CASSLLGQNSPLHF
TRBJ2-7 - TRBV7-9 TRBD1 TGTGCCAGCAGCCCGACAGGGGAGTACGAGCAGTACTTC CASSPTGEYEQYF
TRBJ2-2 many TRBV18 - TGTGCCAGCTCAAGGAGGGAGGCCGGGGAGCTGTTTTTT CASSRREAGELFF
TRBJ1-4 - TRBV10-3 - TGTGCCATCAGTGAAACCTGGGGGCAAGAAAAACTGTTTTTT CAISETWGQEKLFF
TRBJ2-7 many TRBV6-5 TRBD1 TGTGCCAGCAGTTACGGTAGGACAGGGATCGGTGAGCAGTACTTC CASSYGRTGIGEQYF
TRBJ1-2 many TRBV12-3/TRBV12-4 - TGTGCCAGCAGTTCAACGGTCTATGGCTACACCTTC CASSSTVYGYTF
TRBJ1-4 many TRBV5-1 - TGCGCCAGCAGCTTGGCTCCGGGGGGTTCTGAAAAACTGTTTTTT CASSLAPGGSEKLFF
TRBJ1-5 many TRBV4-2 - TGTGCCAGCAGCCAAGTCTACGATTTCGGCAATCAGCCCCAGCATTTT CASSQVYDFGNQPQHF
TRBJ1-1 - TRBV12-3/TRBV12-4 - TGTGCCAGCAGGTCCGAAGGGACTGAAGCTTTCTTT CASRSEGTEAFF
TRBJ2-1 many TRBV7-6 - TGTGCCAGCAGACAAATGGGCGGCGAGCAGTTCTTC CASRQMGGEQFF
TRBJ2-1 many TRBV7-3 TRBD2 TGTGCCAGCAGCTTAGACGGGGGGGCCCTCGATGAGCAGTTCTTC CASSLDGGALDEQFF
TRBJ1-1 few TRBV4-1 - TGCGCCAGCAGCCAACGGGGATTGGCTGAAGCTTTCTTT CASSQRGLAEAFF
TRBJ2-1 many TRBV12-5 - TGTGCTAGTGGCCTCCGGCTAGATCTTGAGCAGTTCTTC CASGLRLDLEQFF
TRBJ2-5 many TRBV11-1 - TGTGCCAGCAGCTTACGGACAGAAAACGAAGAGACCCAGTACTTC CASSLRTENEETQYF
TRBJ1-6 - TRBV29-1 TRBD1 TGCAGCGTTGGGGACGACAGGGATTCACCCCTCCACTTT CSVGDDRDSPLHF
TRBJ1-3 many TRBV4-1 - TGCGCCAGCAGCCATAGAGGTTCAACCTCCTCTGGAAACACCATATATTTT CASSHRGSTSSGNTIYF
TRBJ1-6 many TRBV5-6 - TGTGCCAGCAGCTTATTCACAACTTCACCCCTCCACTTT CASSLFTTSPLHF
TRBJ1-1 few TRBV12-3/TRBV12-4 - TGTGCCAGCAGTCAACAGGGATTGGGCACTGAAGCTTTCTTT CASSQQGLGTEAFF
TRBJ1-5 - TRBV18 - TGTGCCAGCTCACCGGGACCTTTGGATCGGACCCAGCATTTT CASSPGPLDRTQHF
TRBJ2-5 many TRBV20-1 TRBD1 TGCACCTCGGACAGGGCAGAGACCCAGTACTTC CTSDRAETQYF
TRBJ1-2 - TRBV19 TRBD1 TGTGCCAGTAGTGCCTTAGACAGGGAGTCCCATGGCTACACCTTC CASSALDRESHGYTF
TRBJ1-6 many TRBV30 - TGTGCCTGGAGTGCGATAGATGGCGCGGATTCACCCCTCCACTTT CAWSAIDGADSPLHF
TRBJ1-1 - TRBV30 - TGTGCCTGGAGTGTAATGGGGGGCACTGAAGCTTTCTTT CAWSVMGGTEAFF
TRBJ1-2 - TRBV15 - TGTGCCACCAGCAGTTCCGTGGGGGGAGCTGGCTACACCTTC CATSSSVGGAGYTF